The 16 T cell receptor beta chains listed next were all sequenced from one sample in a study of T cells in tumors after PD-1 blockade. The repertoire was sequenced with immunoSEQ multiplex PCR; TCRdb's copy has only in-frame clones and lacks some. Here the sample spans about 47,000 clones, approximately 79% being singletons. Sequences were derived from PBMCs, sampled before anti-PD-1 treatment. The receptor source for this set is a human donor with basal cell carcinoma.

CDR3 sequence (DNA): TGTGCCAGCAGCTTGGATGCAGGCGCTCACACTGAAGCTTTCTTT. Encoded protein: CASSLDAGAHTEAFF. V and J are TRBV5-5 and TRBJ1-1; D not resolved. V lost 0 bases and J lost 3, with 12 bases in between. Germline V CDR1 and CDR2: SGHKS, YYEKEE (reference sequence). The length of the CDR3 is 15 residues.

A single count supports this clone. V is TRBV7-9 and J is TRBJ2-1; TRBD2 aligns across 8 bases. The V gene end was trimmed by 2 bases and the J gene end by 5 bases; junction bases not matched to a gene: 5. This CDR3 comprises 15 residues. From germline, CDR1 is SEHNR and CDR2 FQNEAQ (reference sequence). In DNA, the CDR3 is TGTGCCAGCAGCTTAAACGCGGGAGGAAACAATGAGCAGTTCTTC. Residues: CASSLNAGGNNEQFF.

The chain couples TRBV5-1 to TRBJ2-6, with D unclear. Germline values: CDR1 SGHRS, CDR2 YFSETQ. This CDR3 comprises 14 residues. V was cut by 0 bases and J by 1 base, with 2 bases left in between. The CDR3 spells CASSLVSGANVLTF. The CDR3 DNA follows: TGCGCCAGCAGCTTGGTTTCTGGGGCCAACGTCCTGACTTTC.

This clone rates as medium-sized (0.01 to 0.1%). Other DNA sequences of this sample code for an identical CDR3. The chain couples TRBV7-9 to TRBJ1-1; TRBD1 might be the D (5 bases). The CDR3 runs 13 residues. Germline V gene sequence: CDR1 SEHNR, CDR2 FQNEAQ (reference sequence). The V and J ends lost 8 bases and 3 bases respectively, with 13 bases between them. The CDR3 DNA is TGTGCCAGCCAAAAACTAGGGGACACTGAAGCTTTCTTT. It is translated as CASQKLGDTEAFF. Drawing the rest from reference TRBV7-9 and TRBJ1-1, the complete variable domain is DTGVSQNPRHKITKRGQNVTFRCDPISEHNRLYWYRQTLGQGPEFLTYFQNEAQLEKSRLLSDRFSAERPKGSFSTLEIQRTEQGDSAMYLCASQKLGDTEAFFGQGTRLTVV.

The CDR3 DNA follows: TGTGCCAGCACCCAGGTCCCCCCGAACACCGGGGAGCTGTTTTTT. Residues: CASTQVPPNTGELFF. The chain recombines TRBV7-9 with TRBJ2-2; no firm D call. There are 15 residues in the CDR3. From germline, CDR1 is SEHNR and CDR2 FQNEAQ (reference sequence). V was cut by 7 bases and J by 0 bases, with 12 bases left in between.

The sample holds a few counts of this clone. The V call is TRBV5-4, the J call TRBJ2-7; perhaps D is TRBD1 or TRBD2 (5 bases each). CDR3 length: 13 residues. The V end lost 5 bases, the J end lost 4 bases, and 13 bases lay between the germline ends. Germline lookup yields CDR1 SGHNT and CDR2 YYREEE (reference sequence). CDR3 sequence: CASSFSWGYEQYF. CDR3 DNA sequence: TGTGCCAGCAGTTTCAGTTGGGGGTACGAGCAGTACTTC.

This chain connects TRBV7-9 to TRBJ2-5; unclear D gene. From germline, CDR1 is SEHNR and CDR2 FQNEAQ (reference sequence). The CDR3 runs to 12 residues. V was clipped by 3 bases and J by 6 bases, with 8 bases between them. CDR3 DNA sequence: TGTGCCAGCAGCTTTGACCACCAGACCCAGTACTTC. It encodes CASSFDHQTQYF.

The chain is built from TRBV6-1 and TRBJ1-5; no reliable D call. V was pared by 3 bases and J by 3 bases, with 6 bases between. This CDR3 region has 13 residues. The germline V gene has CDR1 MNHNS and CDR2 SASEGT. The CDR3 DNA follows: TGTGCCAGCAGTGATTCCTCCAATCAGCCCCAGCATTTT. It yields the protein CASSDSSNQPQHF.

The V call is TRBV28, the J call TRBJ1-5, with 7 bases aligning to TRBD1. Germline values: CDR1 MDHEN, CDR2 SYDVKM. The ends lost 5 bases at V and 0 bases at J; junction bases unmatched: 4. The length of the CDR3 is 15 residues. This CDR3 reads CASSTTGYSNQPQHF. For the CDR3, the DNA is TGTGCCAGCAGTACGACAGGGTATAGCAATCAGCCCCAGCATTTT.

This chain connects TRBV20-1 to TRBJ1-5, with 10 bases that match TRBD1. This CDR3 contains 14 residues. Germline V lookup: CDR1 DFQATT, CDR2 SNEGSKA (reference sequence). V was clipped by 3 bases and J by 4 bases; unmatched bases: 3. CDR3 DNA: TGCAGTGCTAGTAGGGGACAGGGGAATCAGCCCCAGCATTTT. Its protein is CSASRGQGNQPQHF.

The chain uses TRBV19 and TRBJ2-1; TRBD2 matches at 8 bases. The trim removed 7 bases at V and 4 bases at J, leaving 9 bases unmatched. The CDR3 extends over 15 amino acids. In germline, CDR1 is LNHDA, CDR2 SQIVND (reference sequence). CDR3 protein: CASTPLAGLYNEQFF. As DNA, the CDR3 is TGTGCCAGTACTCCGCTAGCGGGCCTATACAATGAGCAGTTCTTC.

This chain links TRBV6-2 or TRBV6-3 with TRBJ2-1; 8 bases line up with TRBD2. CDR3 size: 15 residues. The J segment lost 6 bases and the V segment lost 6 bases, leaving 10 bases of the junction unmatched. The germline gives CDR1 MNHEY, CDR2 SVGEGT. Here the CDR3 DNA reads TGTGCCAGCAGCCCCTTTGGGCGGGAGGCCAATGAGCAGTTCTTC. The encoded protein is CASSPFGREANEQFF.

This rearrangement joins TRBV3-1 (or the pseudogene TRBV3-2) to TRBJ1-3; TRBD1 matches 7 bases. Germline CDR1 LGHDT, CDR2 YNNKEL (reference sequence). Trimming removed 0 bases from V and 2 bases from J; junction bases left unmatched: 4. The CDR3 totals 16 residues. DNA for the CDR3: TGTGCCAGCAGCCAAGAAGCGACAGGGACTGGAAACACCATATATTTT. Encoded protein: CASSQEATGTGNTIYF.

The chain couples TRBV28 to TRBJ2-7; TRBD1 matches 7 bases. The trim removed 6 bases at V and 3 bases at J, leaving 2 bases unmatched. This CDR3 has 12 amino acids. Per the germline V gene, CDR1 is MDHEN and CDR2 is SYDVKM. CDR3 amino acids: CASRGTVYEQYF. The CDR3 DNA reads TGTGCCAGCAGGGGGACAGTCTACGAGCAGTACTTC.

The rearrangement uses TRBV13 and TRBJ1-2; D uncertain. The V and J ends lost 0 bases and 2 bases respectively, with 7 bases between them. Germline V gene sequence: CDR1 PRHDT, CDR2 FYEKMQ (reference sequence). The CDR3 extends over 14 amino acids. The DNA for the CDR3 is TGTGCCAGCAGCTTAGGTGGCAGAAACTATGGCTACACCTTC. This sequence encodes CASSLGGRNYGYTF.

This sequence joins TRBV3-1 (or the pseudogene TRBV3-2) and TRBJ1-2, with 9 positions matching TRBD1. This CDR3 has 18 amino acids. Per the germline V gene, CDR1 is LGHDT and CDR2 is YNNKEL (reference sequence). Trimming at V came to 1 base and at J to 4 bases, leaving 13 bases not matched to a gene. CDR3 bases: TGTGCCAGCAGCCAAGGGAACAGGGGGCGGCCCTCGGGCTATGGCTACACCTTC. Protein sequence: CASSQGNRGRPSGYGYTF.